The 17 T cell receptor beta chains listed next were all sequenced from one sample in a study of blood T cells in healthy people across ages (dated by TCRdb to the mid-2010s). Library prep was done by 5' RACE. Sequenced on an Illumina HiSeq 2500. A second PCR of roughly 6 to 11 cycles was run with a J-beta primer mix and a sample-barcoded 5' primer. TCRdb reprocessed the public reads (quality trimming at Q25 with fastp, clone calling with MiXCR) and kept in-frame beta chains. Rows are unified per CDR3 protein, each entry keeping the most common DNA and genes. The sample contains about 800,000 distinct CDR3 sequences, roughly 60% of them found a single time. The ten largest make up roughly 22% of the sample. Sequencing input: blood. Source of these receptors: a man in his thirties or forties in good health.

The chain uses TRBV7-2 and TRBJ2-3, with TRBD2 as a possible D gene (5 bases). Between the trimmed V and J ends, which lost 5 bases and 5 bases, there was a span of 14 bases. The length of the CDR3 is 14 residues. Per germline, CDR1 SGHTA and CDR2 FQGNSA. CDR3 residues: CASSPTNEGDTQYF. CDR3 nucleotides: TGTGCCAGCAGCCCCACGAACGAGGGAGATACGCAGTATTTT.

This clonotype was seen a handful of times. J is TRBJ2-5 and V is TRBV4-2; 8 bases are a match to TRBD2. Germline V CDR1 and CDR2: LGHNA, YNFKEQ. The CDR3 spans 14 residues. The V segment lost 1 base and the J segment 5 bases; nucleotides outside the gene matches: 3. CDR3 in DNA: TGTGCCAGCAGCCAAGCAACGGGAGGGGAGACCCAGTACTTC. Protein: CASSQATGGETQYF.

The sample holds a few counts of this clonotype. The CDR3: CASSLISGDSETQYF. In nucleotides, the CDR3 is TGTGCCAGCAGTTTGATTAGCGGGGACTCGGAGACCCAGTACTTC. The chain recombines TRBV27 with TRBJ2-5; 8 nucleotides agree with TRBD2. CDR3 length: 15 amino acids. J lost 5 bases, V lost 3 bases, and 8 bases had no gene match. CDR1 and CDR2 (germline): MNHEY, SMNVEV (reference sequence).

V and J are TRBV6-5 and TRBJ2-5; possible D gene TRBD1, 6 bases. TRBJ2-7 explains the end of the DNA better; the J call may be wrong. CDR1 and CDR2 from the germline V gene are MNHEY and SVGAGI. This CDR3 region has 13 residues. CDR3 protein: CASYDRSPYEQYF. The CDR3 nucleotides read TGTGCCAGCTACGACAGGTCCCCCTACGAGCAGTACTTC.

This sequence joins TRBV6-2 or TRBV6-3 and TRBJ1-1, with D possibly being TRBD1 (5 bases). The CDR3 covers 13 residues. CDR1 is MNHEY and CDR2 is SVGEGT in the germline V gene. V was pared by 5 bases and J by 6 bases, with 13 bases between. CDR3: CASSDARGPEAFF. For the CDR3, the DNA is TGTGCCAGCAGTGACGCTAGGGGACCTGAAGCTTTCTTT.

This clonotype was recorded a few times. V gene TRBV20-1 combines with J gene TRBJ1-2; no firm D call. Germline V gene lookup returns CDR1 DFQATT and CDR2 SNEGSKA (reference sequence). This CDR3 contains 16 residues. The V end lost 3 bases, the J end lost 6 bases, and 23 bases lay between the germline ends. The CDR3 coding sequence is TGCAGTGCTAGGGCTCGGACGGCCCGACTAGAAGATGGCTACACCTTC. This codes for CSARARTARLEDGYTF.

A single count supports this clonotype. The chain links TRBV7-9 to TRBJ2-5; D ambiguous. Germline CDR1 reads SEHNR; CDR2 reads FQNEAQ (reference sequence). CDR3 length: 12 residues. V was pared by 5 bases and J by 7 bases, with 11 bases between. In nucleotides, the CDR3 is TGTGCCAGCAGCCCCCCCGGCTGGACCCAGTACTTC. It yields the protein CASSPPGWTQYF.

This clonotype was seen a few times. The rearrangement links TRBV6-1 to TRBJ1-2; TRBD1 matches at 7 bases. Germline CDR1 reads MNHNS; CDR2 reads SASEGT. This CDR3 is built from 13 residues. With 4 bases clipped from V and 6 bases from J, the junction kept 5 bases outside the gene matches. CDR3 sequence: CASSAGQRNGYTF. The DNA of the CDR3 is TGTGCCAGCAGTGCGGGACAGAGAAATGGCTACACCTTC.

This sequence joins TRBV20-1 and TRBJ2-5; weak D call: TRBD2 (6 bases). The end of the DNA aligns better with TRBJ2-7, so the J call may be wrong. CDR3 length equals 15 residues. Germline V lookup: CDR1 DFQATT, CDR2 SNEGSKA (reference sequence). The chain's CDR3 is CSARESRLALYEQYF. CDR3 DNA: TGCAGTGCTAGAGAATCCCGCCTAGCGCTCTACGAGCAGTACTTC.

This clonotype has more than one count but fewer than ten. This chain uses TRBV27 with TRBJ1-1; D is possibly TRBD1 (6 bases). Looked up from germline, CDR1 is MNHEY and CDR2 is SMNVEV (reference sequence). V lost 8 bases and J lost 5, with 15 bases in between. The CDR3 totals 13 residues. CDR3 in amino acids: CASGEGVRTEAFF. CDR3 bases: TGTGCCAGCGGCGAGGGGGTGAGAACTGAAGCTTTCTTT.

This rearrangement joins TRBV28 to TRBJ2-3; D may be TRBD2 (5 bases). Trimming took off 7 bases at V and 4 bases at J, with 15 bases between the two ends. Germline assignment: CDR1 MDHEN and CDR2 SYDVKM. The CDR3 spans 14 residues. Written as DNA, the CDR3 is TGTGCCAGCACTGCACTTAAGAGGGCAGATACGCAGTATTTT. It yields the protein CASTALKRADTQYF.

V and J are TRBV3-1 and TRBJ2-7; 8 positions agree with TRBD2. Looked up from germline, CDR1 is LGHDT and CDR2 is YNNKEL (reference sequence). The CDR3 totals 15 residues. After removal of 3 bases from V and 5 bases from J, the junction contained 9 bases not matched to a gene. CDR3 loop: CASSHPGLATHEQYF. The CDR3 bases are TGTGCCAGCAGCCATCCAGGACTAGCTACCCACGAGCAGTACTTC.

This chain uses TRBV18 with TRBJ1-2, with D unclear. Germline CDR1 is KGHSH and CDR2 is LQKENI. V dropped 3 bases and J dropped 1 base, with 9 bases sitting between them. The length of the CDR3 is 14 residues. DNA for the CDR3: TGTGCCAGCTCACCGGGCTATCTTAACTATGGCTACACCTTC. Translating it yields CASSPGYLNYGYTF. Using reference TRBV18 and TRBJ1-2 for the parts outside the CDR3, the full variable domain is NAGVMQNPRHLVRRRGQEARLRCSPMKGHSHVYWYRQLPEEGLKFMVYLQKENIIDESGMPKERFSAEFPKEGPSILRIQQVVRGDSAAYFCASSPGYLNYGYTFGSGTRLTVV.

This clonotype has a handful of counts. J is TRBJ2-5 and V is TRBV30; D is perhaps TRBD2 (6 bases). Matching the DNA end better, TRBJ2-7 makes the J call doubtful. Germline values: CDR1 GTSNPN, CDR2 SVGIG (reference sequence). This CDR3 region has 12 residues. CDR3 sequence reads: CAWRHGGNEQYF. The DNA for the CDR3 is TGTGCCTGGAGACACGGGGGTAACGAGCAGTACTTC.

The gene calls are TRBV3-1 and TRBJ2-1; D might be TRBD1 or TRBD2, each matching 5 bases. V was clipped by 5 bases and J by 1 base, with 9 bases between them. The CDR3 is made up of 14 amino acids. Germline CDR1 reads LGHDT; CDR2 reads YNNKEL (reference sequence). The CDR3 DNA follows: TGTGCCAGCAGCATAGAGGGGTCCTACAATGAGCAGTTCTTC. It encodes CASSIEGSYNEQFF.

This chain uses TRBV13 with TRBJ1-1; D might be TRBD1 (5 bases). The CDR3 extends over 12 amino acids. V gave up 3 bases and J gave up 5 bases, with 7 bases separating them. Germline-derived CDR1 and CDR2 are PRHDT and FYEKMQ (reference sequence). CDR3 residues: CASSLTETEAFF. CDR3 coding DNA: TGTGCCAGCAGCTTGACAGAGACTGAAGCTTTCTTT.

V and J are TRBV6-1 and TRBJ2-7; D is unresolved. The CDR3 is 12 residues long. The germline V and J ends were trimmed by 3 bases and 2 bases, with 5 bases remaining between them. Germline lookup yields CDR1 MNHNS and CDR2 SASEGT. The CDR3, as DNA: TGTGCCAGCAGTGATAGTACCTACGAGCAGTACTTC. This gives the protein CASSDSTYEQYF.